This T cell receptor beta chain stems from a study of CD4 T cells in relation to SARS-CoV-2 and coronaviruses. Study background: Controls used an HIV-1 Nef peptide pool or no peptide.

Unexposed donor CD4+ T cells date from about 2011-2018, before the COVID-19 pandemic. The cells were cultured for around ten days before CD4+ T cells were isolated. Cells permitting, SARS-CoV-2 S/N and four cold-coronavirus spikes were tested on unexposed-donor CD4+ T cells. Fresh IL-2 medium replaced half the medium on days 3 and 7. TCRdb's copy holds only in-frame clones and misses some; the assay was immunoSEQ multiplex PCR. The sample yields more than 20,000 clones, 76% seen once. Study-level findings and limits: Samples before the pandemic and after infection were not matched within any donor.

In regard to this clone: Its cognate antigen is unknown.

The sequence came from a human donor in good health. The sequencing sample was made of CD4+ T cells from PBMCs, cultured in vitro.

This CDR3 reads CASSPNSGNTEAFF. CDR3 in DNA: TGTGCCAGCTCACCAAATTCAGGGAACACTGAAGCTTTCTTT. The chain links TRBV18 to TRBJ1-1; no clear D gene. Germline CDR1 and CDR2: KGHSH and LQKENI. V lost 2 bases and J lost 1, with 8 bases in between. The CDR3 loop spans 14 amino acids.